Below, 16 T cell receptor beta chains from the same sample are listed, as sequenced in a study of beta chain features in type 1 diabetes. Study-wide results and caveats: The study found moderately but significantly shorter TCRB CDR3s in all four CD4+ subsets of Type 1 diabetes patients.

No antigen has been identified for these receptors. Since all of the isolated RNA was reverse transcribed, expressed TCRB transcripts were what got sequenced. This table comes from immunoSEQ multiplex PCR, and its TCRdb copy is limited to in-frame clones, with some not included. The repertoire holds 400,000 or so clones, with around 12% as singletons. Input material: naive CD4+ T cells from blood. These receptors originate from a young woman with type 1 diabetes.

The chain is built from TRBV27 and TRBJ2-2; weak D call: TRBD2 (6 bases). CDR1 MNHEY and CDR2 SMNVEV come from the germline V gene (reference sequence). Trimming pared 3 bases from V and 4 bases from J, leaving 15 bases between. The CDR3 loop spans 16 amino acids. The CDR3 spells CASSLEGTLVTGELFF. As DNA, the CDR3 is TGTGCCAGCAGTTTGGAGGGGACCCTCGTCACCGGGGAGCTGTTTTTT.

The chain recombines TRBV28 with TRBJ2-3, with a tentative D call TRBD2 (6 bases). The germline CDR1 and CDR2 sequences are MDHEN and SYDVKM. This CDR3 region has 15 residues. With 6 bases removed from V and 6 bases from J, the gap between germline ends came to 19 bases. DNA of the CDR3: TGTGCCAGCAGCACACCGGGGACTGAAAGTGATACGCAGTATTTT. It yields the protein CASSTPGTESDTQYF.

CDR3 sequence (DNA): TGTGCCAGCAGCCCAAGCATGAACACTGAAGCTTTCTTT. Amino acid sequence: CASSPSMNTEAFF. This chain connects TRBV14 to TRBJ1-1, with no clear D. The CDR3 totals 13 residues. CDR1 is SGHDN and CDR2 is FVKESK in the germline V gene. The ends were cut back, 4 bases at V and 0 bases at J, with 6 bases in the middle.

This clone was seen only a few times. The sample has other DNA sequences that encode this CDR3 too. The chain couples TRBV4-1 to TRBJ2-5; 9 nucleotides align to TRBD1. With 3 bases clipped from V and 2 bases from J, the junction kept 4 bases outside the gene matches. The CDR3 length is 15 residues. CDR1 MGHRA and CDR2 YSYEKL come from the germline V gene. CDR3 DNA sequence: TGCGCCAGCAGCCAGGGGGACAGGGATCAAGAGACCCAGTACTTC. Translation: CASSQGDRDQETQYF.

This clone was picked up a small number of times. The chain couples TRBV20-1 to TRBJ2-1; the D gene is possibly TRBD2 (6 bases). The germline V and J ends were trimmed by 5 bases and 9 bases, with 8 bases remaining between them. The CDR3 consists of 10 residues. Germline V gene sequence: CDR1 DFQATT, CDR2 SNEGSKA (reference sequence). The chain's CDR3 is CSARGFEQFF. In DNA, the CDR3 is TGCAGTGCTCGGGGGTTTGAGCAGTTCTTC.

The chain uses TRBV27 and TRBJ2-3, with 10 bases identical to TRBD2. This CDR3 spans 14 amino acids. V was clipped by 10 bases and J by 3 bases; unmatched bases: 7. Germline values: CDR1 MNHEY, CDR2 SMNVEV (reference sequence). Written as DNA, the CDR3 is TGTGCCACCGAGGCTAGCGGGAGAACAGATACGCAGTATTTT. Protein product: CATEASGRTDTQYF.

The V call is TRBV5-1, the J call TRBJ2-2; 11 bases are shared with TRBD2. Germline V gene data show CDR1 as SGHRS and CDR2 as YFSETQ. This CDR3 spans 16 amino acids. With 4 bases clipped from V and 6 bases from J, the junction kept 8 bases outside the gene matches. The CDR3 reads CASSLTSGRQPGELFF. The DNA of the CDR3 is TGCGCCAGCAGCCTAACTAGCGGGAGACAACCCGGGGAGCTGTTTTTT.

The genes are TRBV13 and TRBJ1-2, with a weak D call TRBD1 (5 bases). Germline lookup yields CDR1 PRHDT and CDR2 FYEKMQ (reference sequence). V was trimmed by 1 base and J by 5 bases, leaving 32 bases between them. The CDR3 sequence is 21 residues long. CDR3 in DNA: TGTGCCAGCAGCTTAGTAATAGAACGACCAGGGCTCCCAATCCAGGGATATGGCTACACCTTC. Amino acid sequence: CASSLVIERPGLPIQGYGYTF.

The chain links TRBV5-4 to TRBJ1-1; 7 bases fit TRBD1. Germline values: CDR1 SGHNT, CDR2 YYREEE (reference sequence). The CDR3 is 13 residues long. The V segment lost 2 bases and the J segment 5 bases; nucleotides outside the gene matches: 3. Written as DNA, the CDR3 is TGTGCCAGCAGCTTAGGGGGCTCGACTGAAGCTTTCTTT. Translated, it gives CASSLGGSTEAFF.

In DNA, the CDR3 is TGTGCCAGCAGCTTAGTCCGGGGCAATGAGCAGTTCTTC. Translated, it gives CASSLVRGNEQFF. The chain employs TRBV7-2 and TRBJ2-1; TRBD2 is a possible D gene (5 bases). Germline V lookup: CDR1 SGHTA, CDR2 FQGNSA. V lost 1 base and J lost 6, with 7 bases in between. The CDR3 runs 13 residues.

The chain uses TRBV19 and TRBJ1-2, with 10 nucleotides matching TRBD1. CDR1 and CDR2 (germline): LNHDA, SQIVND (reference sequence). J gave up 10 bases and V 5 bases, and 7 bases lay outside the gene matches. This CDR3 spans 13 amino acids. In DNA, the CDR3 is TGTGCCAGTAGTGCAGGGACAGGGGATGCCTACACCTTC. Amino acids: CASSAGTGDAYTF.

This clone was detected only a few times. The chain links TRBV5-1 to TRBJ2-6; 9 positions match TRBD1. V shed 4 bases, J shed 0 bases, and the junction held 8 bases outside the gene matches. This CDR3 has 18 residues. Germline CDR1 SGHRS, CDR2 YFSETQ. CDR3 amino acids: CASSRDRASGSGANVLTF. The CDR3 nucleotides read TGCGCCAGCAGCCGGGACAGGGCTTCCGGCTCTGGGGCCAACGTCCTGACTTTC.

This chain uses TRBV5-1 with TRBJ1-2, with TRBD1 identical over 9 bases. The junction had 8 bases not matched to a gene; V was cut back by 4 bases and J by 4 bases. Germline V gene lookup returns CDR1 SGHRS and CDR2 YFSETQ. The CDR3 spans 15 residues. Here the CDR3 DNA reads TGCGCCAGCAGCCTGGGACAGGGCAACATCTATGGCTACACCTTC. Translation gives CASSLGQGNIYGYTF.

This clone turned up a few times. The CDR3 DNA is TGTGCCAGCAGCCAAGATCTGGCGGGGAACACTGAAGCTTTCTTT. Translation gives CASSQDLAGNTEAFF. The chain joins TRBV4-2 to TRBJ1-1; D is uncertain. V shed 0 bases and J shed 1 base, with 9 bases lying between them. CDR1 and CDR2 from the germline V gene are LGHNA and YNFKEQ. The CDR3 consists of 15 residues.

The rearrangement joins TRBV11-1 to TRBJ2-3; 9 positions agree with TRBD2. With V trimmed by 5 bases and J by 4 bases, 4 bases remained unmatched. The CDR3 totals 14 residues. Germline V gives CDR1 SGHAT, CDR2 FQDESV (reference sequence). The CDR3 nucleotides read TGTGCCAGCAGCCCGGTAGCGGGAGCAGATACGCAGTATTTT. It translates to CASSPVAGADTQYF.

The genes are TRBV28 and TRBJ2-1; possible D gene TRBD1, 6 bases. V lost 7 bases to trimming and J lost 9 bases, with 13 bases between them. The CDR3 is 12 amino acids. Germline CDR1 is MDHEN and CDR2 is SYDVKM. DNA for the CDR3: TGTGCCAGCAATACACAGGGATTTGAGCAGTTCTTC. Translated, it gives CASNTQGFEQFF.